A single sample is the source of the 20 T cell receptor beta chains below, sequenced in a study of breast tumors, draining lymph nodes, adjacent tissues. One entry per CDR3 protein results from TCRdb running MiXCR on the multiplex PCR reads. The sample yields 66,000 or so distinct CDR3 sequences, approximately 40% seen once. The sequenced sample consisted of breast tumor tissue. All receptors derive from a female donor with breast cancer. Some clones in this sample may be carry-over from other donors' samples.

The chain uses TRBV9 and TRBJ2-5, with 7 bases fitting TRBD2. The germline CDR1 and CDR2 sequences are SGDLS and YYNGEE. The J segment lost 2 bases and the V segment lost 3 bases, leaving 4 bases of the junction unmatched. The CDR3 totals 14 residues. The CDR3 loop reads CASSAAGVQETQYF. The CDR3 DNA reads TGTGCCAGCAGCGCGGCGGGAGTGCAAGAGACCCAGTACTTC.

This clonotype was seen many times. CDR3 protein: CASSADRAYYGYTF. CDR3 in DNA: TGTGCCAGCAGTGCGGACAGGGCCTACTATGGCTACACCTTC. This sequence joins TRBV2 and TRBJ1-2; 8 bases agree with TRBD1. V was clipped by 4 bases and J by 3 bases; unmatched bases: 4. From germline, CDR1 is SNHLY and CDR2 FYNNEI. The CDR3 runs to 14 residues.

This clonotype showed up many times. CDR3 protein: CASINKWTGFGNEQFF. CDR3 coding DNA: TGTGCCAGCATTAACAAATGGACAGGGTTTGGAAATGAGCAGTTCTTC. The rearrangement links TRBV6-5 to TRBJ2-1; 8 bases fit TRBD1. This CDR3 has 16 amino acids. V was pared by 7 bases and J by 7 bases, with 15 bases of the junction left unmatched. CDR1 is MNHEY, CDR2 SVGAGI, per germline.

Comments on this clonotype: Without the conserved terminal phenylalanine or tryptophan, this CDR3 likely stems from a read error. The CDR3 nucleotides are TGTGCCAGCAGCATATGGACAGGAGGGGAGACCCAGTACCCC. Translated: CASSIWTGGETQYP. This sequence joins TRBV7-6 and TRBJ2-5; D may be TRBD1 (7 bases). The CDR3 runs 14 residues. Germline CDR1 SGHVS, CDR2 FNYEAQ. V was cut by 5 bases and J by 5 bases, with 15 bases left in between.

The table lists this clonotype with many counts. V is TRBV6-5 and J is TRBJ1-2; possible D gene TRBD1, 5 bases. The germline CDR1 and CDR2 sequences are MNHEY and SVGAGI. This CDR3 has 15 amino acids. V gave up 0 bases and J gave up 3 bases, with 11 bases separating them. The CDR3 sequence: CASSYSRQRDYGYTF. The CDR3 DNA reads as TGTGCCAGCAGTTACTCGAGACAGAGAGACTATGGCTACACCTTC.

This clonotype was counted at least ten times. V usage is TRBV6-6 and J usage is TRBJ1-2; D possibly corresponds to TRBD1 (6 bases). Germline assignment: CDR1 MNHNY and CDR2 SVGAGI (reference sequence). The V gene lost 5 bases and the J gene lost 6 bases, with 13 bases spanning the gap. The CDR3 loop spans 13 amino acids. The CDR3 loop is CASSPVDSDGYTF. The CDR3 DNA follows: TGTGCCAGCAGTCCCGTGGACAGTGATGGCTACACCTTC.

This clonotype has at least ten counts. This chain joins TRBV4-2 and TRBJ1-5; D might be TRBD1 (6 bases). V lost 0 bases and J lost 9, with 12 bases in between. This CDR3 has 14 residues. Germline values: CDR1 LGHNA, CDR2 YNFKEQ. CDR3 residues: CASSQDRGVAPQHF. The CDR3 region has the DNA TGTGCCAGCAGCCAAGATAGGGGGGTCGCGCCCCAGCATTTT.

This clonotype was seen ten or more times. The rearrangement uses TRBV7-6 and TRBJ2-3, with D possibly matching TRBD1 (5 bases). The CDR3 is 17 residues long. V shed 2 bases and J shed 1 base, with 16 bases lying between them. CDR1 and CDR2 (germline): SGHVS, FNYEAQ. The CDR3: CASSLQGRVWGTDTQYF. In DNA form, the CDR3 reads TGTGCCAGCAGCTTACAGGGTCGGGTCTGGGGCACAGATACGCAGTATTTT.

V and J are TRBV6-6 and TRBJ1-6; D is unclear. Deletions cut 6 bases from V and 7 bases from J, with 22 bases between. The germline gives CDR1 MNHNY, CDR2 SVGAGI (reference sequence). The CDR3 has 17 residues. CDR3 amino acids: CASSPTMGSLRNSPLHF. CDR3 in DNA: TGTGCCAGCAGCCCAACTATGGGGTCCTTAAGAAATTCACCCCTCCACTTT.

This clonotype was counted ten times or more. The gene calls are TRBV5-1 and TRBJ2-7; 7 positions match TRBD1. The CDR3 sequence is 15 residues long. Germline assignment: CDR1 SGHRS and CDR2 YFSETQ. J lost 3 bases, V lost 0 bases, and 6 bases had no gene match. CDR3 DNA sequence: TGCGCCAGCAGCTTGGTTATAGGGGGCGGCTACGAGCAGTACTTC. This sequence encodes CASSLVIGGGYEQYF.

In its sample, this clonotype was seen once. The chain joins TRBV2 to TRBJ2-3; TRBD2 matches at 10 bases. Germline CDR1 and CDR2: SNHLY and FYNNEI. The trim removed 2 bases at V and 4 bases at J, leaving 3 bases unmatched. The length of the CDR3 is 15 residues. The CDR3 is CASSELAGEADTQYF. CDR3 bases: TGTGCCAGCAGTGAACTAGCGGGAGAGGCAGATACGCAGTATTTT.

This chain connects TRBV19 to TRBJ2-5; D unresolved. The CDR3 is 16 residues long. V lost 8 bases and J lost 4, with 23 bases in between. CDR1 is LNHDA, CDR2 SQIVND, per germline (reference sequence). The CDR3 nucleotides read TGTGCCAGTGGTAAGATACGGGTCGGTGTTGGAGAGACCCAGTACTTC. It specifies CASGKIRVGVGETQYF.

The genes are TRBV7-3 and TRBJ1-5; D ambiguous. CDR3 size: 14 residues. Trimming shortened V by 5 bases and J by 8 bases, and 16 bases separated the two germline ends. Germline V lookup: CDR1 SGHTA, CDR2 FQGTGA. CDR3 coding DNA: TGTGCCAGCAGCCTAGCGGGAGCTAATAAGCCCCAGCATTTT. Its protein is CASSLAGANKPQHF.

The chain links TRBV7-2 to TRBJ2-4; 11 nucleotides align to TRBD2. V lost 1 base, J lost 0 bases, and 2 bases stayed unmatched. The CDR3 extends over 17 amino acids. The germline V gene encodes CDR1 SGHTA and CDR2 FQGNSA. CDR3 sequence reads: CASSLVSGGGAKNIQYF. CDR3 sequence (DNA): TGTGCCAGCAGCTTAGTTAGCGGGGGGGGAGCCAAAAACATTCAGTACTTC.

This clonotype occurred many times. This chain uses TRBV2 with TRBJ1-5, with 8 bases that match TRBD1. The germline CDR1 and CDR2 sequences are SNHLY and FYNNEI. J gave up 3 bases and V 4 bases, and 2 bases lay outside the gene matches. The CDR3 runs 14 residues. CDR3 nucleotide sequence: TGTGCCAGCAGTGGGGGACAGGTCAATCAGCCCCAGCATTTT. Encoded protein: CASSGGQVNQPQHF.

This clonotype is classed as medium-sized. The V call is TRBV20-1, the J call TRBJ2-7, with TRBD2 matching over 12 bases. The CDR3 loop spans 17 amino acids. CDR1 is DFQATT, CDR2 SNEGSKA, per germline (reference sequence). V shed 5 bases and J 0 bases; nucleotides not matched to a gene: 11. The CDR3 sequence: CSAFDPSGRAYSYEQYF. In DNA form, the CDR3 reads TGCAGTGCTTTCGATCCTAGCGGGAGGGCCTACTCCTACGAGCAGTACTTC.

In the case of this clonotype: The germline gene is not matched at one end of the junction; a read error may be the cause. Here the CDR3 DNA reads TGTGCTAGCAGCTCGGGACTAGCGGGAGGCGGCGAGACCCAGTACTTC. Protein product: CASSSGLAGGGETQYF. The J gene is TRBJ2-5, the V gene TRBV7-7, with 15 bases lining up with TRBD2. The CDR3 sequence is 16 residues long. Per germline, CDR1 SSHAT and CDR2 FNYEAQ (reference sequence).

This clonotype showed up many times. The chain couples TRBV29-1 to TRBJ1-2, with D perhaps matching TRBD1 (5 bases). The V end lost 5 bases, the J end lost 5 bases, and 6 bases lay between the germline ends. Germline lookup yields CDR1 SQVTM and CDR2 ANQGSEA. The CDR3 is made up of 10 amino acids. CDR3 sequence reads: CSVRQYGYTF. In nucleotides, the CDR3 is TGCAGCGTTCGACAGTATGGCTACACCTTC. The full variable domain, completed using reference TRBV29-1 and TRBJ1-2, is SAVISQKPSRDICQRGTSLTIQCQVDSQVTMMFWYRQQPGQSLTLIATANQGSEATYESGFVIDKFPISRPNLTFSTLTVSNMSPEDSSIYLCSVRQYGYTFGSGTRLTVV.

Of note for this clonotype: Given a much more abundant clone one base away, this may be a read error. Here the CDR3 reads CASAQGAYNEQFF. CDR3 bases: TGTGCCAGCGCGCAGGGGGCCTACAATGAGCAGTTCTTC. V usage is TRBV6-5 and J usage is TRBJ2-1, with 7 bases fitting TRBD1. The CDR3 has 13 amino acids. Germline assignment: CDR1 MNHEY and CDR2 SVGAGI. V shed 8 bases, J shed 2 bases, and the junction held 3 bases outside the gene matches.

The chain combines TRBV20-1 with TRBJ1-4; a weak D match, TRBD1 (5 bases). CDR3 length: 13 residues. Germline lookup yields CDR1 DFQATT and CDR2 SNEGSKA (reference sequence). Trimming pared 0 bases from V and 6 bases from J, leaving 8 bases between. CDR3 nucleotide sequence: TGCAGTGCTAGAGAGGGACTAGATGAAAAACTGTTTTTT. It codes for CSAREGLDEKLFF.